The 5 T cell receptor beta chains below all came from one sample that was sequenced in a study of CD8 T cells in Susac syndrome. An input of roughly 0.5 to 1 ug of RNA was subjected to reverse transcription using random hexamers. TCRdb reprocessed the immunoSEQ multiplex PCR reads via MiXCR and lists one record per CDR3 protein. This sample has 150,000 to 180,000 distinct CDR3 sequences, with around 96% found just once. The sample taken for sequencing was CD4+ T cells from PBMCs. The receptors were sampled from a human donor with Susac syndrome.

The genes are TRBV5-1 and TRBJ2-5, with D tentatively TRBD2 (7 bases). CDR1 and CDR2 (germline): SGHRS, YFSETQ. CDR3 size: 15 residues. With 4 bases removed from V and 3 bases from J, the gap between germline ends came to 16 bases. CDR3 bases: TGCGCCAGCAGCCCAGGGACACGGGAGGAAGAGACCCAGTACTTC. It translates to CASSPGTREEETQYF.

CDR3 loop: CRTGTSGWQGTDTQYF. The CDR3 DNA sequence: TGCAGGACCGGGACTAGCGGATGGCAAGGCACAGATACGCAGTATTTT. The chain combines TRBV20-1 with TRBJ2-3, with 11 bases fitting TRBD2. The CDR3 totals 16 residues. Germline values: CDR1 DFQATT, CDR2 SNEGSKA (reference sequence).

The rearrangement uses TRBV4-2 and TRBJ2-5; the match to TRBD2 covers 10 bases. Germline V CDR1 and CDR2: LGHNA, YNFKEQ. Trimming at V came to 1 base and at J to 4 bases, leaving 15 bases not matched to a gene. This CDR3 has 19 residues. CDR3 amino acids: CASSQGEAGGPTKRETQYF. DNA of the CDR3: TGTGCCAGCAGCCAAGGGGAAGCGGGGGGGCCGACCAAGAGAGAGACCCAGTACTTC.

J is TRBJ2-1 and V is TRBV7-7; D possibly uses TRBD1 or TRBD2 (5 bases each). The V end lost 5 bases, the J end lost 7 bases, and 12 bases lay between the germline ends. The CDR3 totals 13 residues. CDR1 is SSHAT and CDR2 is FNYEAQ in the germline V gene (reference sequence). The CDR3 DNA sequence: TGTGCCAGCAGCCCACGGGACGGGAATGAGCAGTTCTTC. Protein sequence: CASSPRDGNEQFF.

The chain is built from TRBV2 and TRBJ2-4; D tentatively reads TRBD1 or TRBD2 (6 bases each). V lost 8 bases and J lost 9, with 14 bases in between. This CDR3 has 12 residues. From germline, CDR1 is SNHLY and CDR2 FYNNEI. The chain's CDR3 is CASRGRLGIQYF. The CDR3 nucleotides are TGTGCCAGCCGGGGGCGACTCGGCATTCAGTACTTC.